The rows below give T cell receptor beta chains drawn from one sample of a study of cytomegalovirus exposure and HLA in healthy donors. Clones were sequenced by immunoSEQ multiplex PCR, and TCRdb holds only the in-frame ones, with some missing. The table lists approximately 61,000 clones, under 85% of them singletons. Sequenced input: PBMCs. The receptors derive from a man aged 50 to 59 in good health and CMV-seropositive. Each CDR3 is given with its conserved first and last residue. Fields, in order: clone size, D gene, V gene, J gene, CDR3 DNA, CDR3 protein. D genes are given only for firm matches. Not every row has a clone size; where given, it reads once, few, many or a size class.

abundance: NA
d_gene: TRBD2
v_gene: TRBV2
j_gene: TRBJ2-3
CDR3nt: TGTGCCAGCAGGGCCTTAGCGGGAGGTGTTAGGACAGATACGCAGTATTTT
CDR3aa: CASRALAGGVRTDTQYF

abundance: once
d_gene: NA
v_gene: TRBV6-5
j_gene: TRBJ2-1
CDR3nt: TGTGCCAGCAGTTACGGGCTGGGGCAGTTCTTC
CDR3aa: CASSYGLGQFF

abundance: NA
d_gene: NA
v_gene: TRBV28
j_gene: TRBJ1-1
CDR3nt: TGTGCCAGCAGTCAAAGGGGGGGGCTGACAGATGAAGCTTTCTTT
CDR3aa: CASSQRGGLTDEAFF

abundance: NA
d_gene: NA
v_gene: TRBV5-1
j_gene: TRBJ2-2
CDR3nt: TGCGCCAGCAGCCCCGGGACTTCGAACACCGGGGAGCTGTTTTTT
CDR3aa: CASSPGTSNTGELFF

abundance: NA
d_gene: NA
v_gene: TRBV4-3
j_gene: TRBJ2-1
CDR3nt: TGCACCAGCAGCCAAGATATGATCGTACACATCTACAATGAGCAGTTCTTC
CDR3aa: CTSSQDMIVHIYNEQFF

abundance: NA
d_gene: TRBD2
v_gene: TRBV9
j_gene: TRBJ2-5
CDR3nt: TGTGCCAGCAACGAACTAGCGGGGCGGGGAGAGACCCAGTACTTC
CDR3aa: CASNELAGRGETQYF

abundance: few
d_gene: NA
v_gene: TRBV27
j_gene: TRBJ1-1
CDR3nt: TGTGCCAGCAGTTCTCGTATGAACACTGAAGCTTTCTTT
CDR3aa: CASSSRMNTEAFF

abundance: NA
d_gene: TRBD1
v_gene: TRBV13
j_gene: TRBJ1-1
CDR3nt: TGTGCCAGCAGCCATGACAGGGGGGGCACTGAAGCTTTCTTT
CDR3aa: CASSHDRGGTEAFF

abundance: few
d_gene: NA
v_gene: TRBV11-2
j_gene: TRBJ2-3
CDR3nt: TGTGCCAGCACCCTCTCCGGACAGAGCACAGATACGCAGTATTTT
CDR3aa: CASTLSGQSTDTQYF

abundance: NA
d_gene: NA
v_gene: TRBV30
j_gene: TRBJ2-7
CDR3nt: TGTGCCTGGAAGGGCAGGGCCCTGGGGCAGTACTTC
CDR3aa: CAWKGRALGQYF

abundance: NA
d_gene: TRBD1
v_gene: TRBV4-2
j_gene: TRBJ1-2
CDR3nt: TGTGCCAGCAGCAGCGCCGGGACAGGGGACGGCTACACCTTC
CDR3aa: CASSSAGTGDGYTF

abundance: NA
d_gene: TRBD1
v_gene: TRBV18
j_gene: TRBJ2-5
CDR3nt: TGTGCCAGCACTGGGAAACCGGGACAGAATCAAGAGACCCAGTACTTC
CDR3aa: CASTGKPGQNQETQYF

abundance: NA
d_gene: NA
v_gene: TRBV7-2
j_gene: TRBJ1-1
CDR3nt: TGTGCCAGCAGCTTAGCGCGCACTAAAGGAGCTTTCTTT
CDR3aa: CASSLARTKGAFF

abundance: NA
d_gene: NA
v_gene: TRBV4-1
j_gene: TRBJ1-5
CDR3nt: TGCGCCAGCAGCCAGGCGGGGCAAAGCAATCAGCCCCAGCATTTT
CDR3aa: CASSQAGQSNQPQHF

abundance: once
d_gene: NA
v_gene: TRBV9
j_gene: TRBJ1-1
CDR3nt: TGTGCCAGCAGCGTCGGGGGATTTAACACTGAAGCTTTCTTT
CDR3aa: CASSVGGFNTEAFF

abundance: NA
d_gene: NA
v_gene: TRBV5-1
j_gene: TRBJ2-5
CDR3nt: TGCGCCAGCAGCTCGGCAGGGGCTTTGAGTCAAGAGACCCAGTACTTC
CDR3aa: CASSSAGALSQETQYF

abundance: once
d_gene: TRBD1
v_gene: TRBV7-9
j_gene: TRBJ2-7
CDR3nt: TGTGCCAGCAGCACTACTAGGGACAGGGGGGGGGACGAGCAGTACTTC
CDR3aa: CASSTTRDRGGDEQYF

abundance: NA
d_gene: NA
v_gene: TRBV18
j_gene: TRBJ2-5
CDR3nt: TGTGCCAGCTCACCCGGGACCCCAGGGGTGGAGACCCAGTACTTC
CDR3aa: CASSPGTPGVETQYF

abundance: NA
d_gene: NA
v_gene: TRBV4-1
j_gene: TRBJ2-7
CDR3nt: TGCGCCAGCAGCAAAGAGACGGCGGGGTTCTACGAGCAGTACTTC
CDR3aa: CASSKETAGFYEQYF

abundance: NA
d_gene: TRBD1
v_gene: TRBV10-1
j_gene: TRBJ2-2
CDR3nt: TGCGCCAGCAGCGCCAGGGGGCTGGCCGGGGAGCTGTTTTTT
CDR3aa: CASSARGLAGELFF

abundance: few
d_gene: TRBD2
v_gene: TRBV7-9
j_gene: TRBJ2-3
CDR3nt: TGTGCCAGCAGCTTGGCGGGGGGGCCCCCAGATACGCAGTATTTT
CDR3aa: CASSLAGGPPDTQYF

abundance: once
d_gene: TRBD1
v_gene: TRBV11-3
j_gene: TRBJ2-6
CDR3nt: TGTGCCAGCAGCTTAGATGGACAGGGCCTCTCTGGGGCCAACGTCCTGACTTTC
CDR3aa: CASSLDGQGLSGANVLTF

abundance: NA
d_gene: NA
v_gene: TRBV10-1
j_gene: TRBJ1-2
CDR3nt: TGCCACAGCAGACCAACAGAGAACTATGGCTACACCTTC
CDR3aa: CHSRPTENYGYTF

abundance: few
d_gene: TRBD2
v_gene: TRBV9
j_gene: TRBJ2-7
CDR3nt: TGTGCCAGCAGCGTAGTAGCGGGGGGCTACGAGCAGTACTTC
CDR3aa: CASSVVAGGYEQYF

abundance: NA
d_gene: NA
v_gene: TRBV25-1
j_gene: TRBJ1-6
CDR3nt: TGTGCCAGAAGCTGGGACGGGGGTAATTCACCCCTCCACTTT
CDR3aa: CARSWDGGNSPLHF

abundance: NA
d_gene: TRBD2
v_gene: TRBV4-2
j_gene: TRBJ2-7
CDR3nt: TGTGCCAGCAGCCAGGGGGTCGGGCGGGAGGGCCCCTACGAGCAGTACTTC
CDR3aa: CASSQGVGREGPYEQYF

abundance: few
d_gene: TRBD1
v_gene: TRBV4-1
j_gene: TRBJ2-7
CDR3nt: TGCGCCAGCAGCCTCGGACAGGGGGTTAACGAGCAGTACTTC
CDR3aa: CASSLGQGVNEQYF

abundance: NA
d_gene: NA
v_gene: TRBV28
j_gene: TRBJ1-5
CDR3nt: TGTGCCAGCAGCACTTTAGACAGGCTATTATATAGCAATCAGCCCCAGCATTTT
CDR3aa: CASSTLDRLLYSNQPQHF

abundance: NA
d_gene: NA
v_gene: TRBV27
j_gene: TRBJ2-7
CDR3nt: TGTGCCAGCAGTCCCCGCCCCCCGCGGGACGCCTACGAGCAGTACTTC
CDR3aa: CASSPRPPRDAYEQYF

abundance: NA
d_gene: TRBD2
v_gene: TRBV28
j_gene: TRBJ2-2
CDR3nt: TGTGCCAGCAGTCGAACTAGCGGGGGCACCGGGGAGCTGTTTTTT
CDR3aa: CASSRTSGGTGELFF

abundance: few
d_gene: NA
v_gene: TRBV7-3
j_gene: TRBJ2-7
CDR3nt: TGCGCCAGCAGCCAAGAAGCAGGAAAAGGCTACTACGAGCAGTACTTC
CDR3aa: CASSQEAGKGYYEQYF

abundance: NA
d_gene: NA
v_gene: TRBV11-2
j_gene: TRBJ2-1
CDR3nt: TGTGCCAGCAGCTTGACTGGATTCTCCTACAATGAGCAGTTCTTC
CDR3aa: CASSLTGFSYNEQFF

abundance: NA
d_gene: NA
v_gene: TRBV6-1
j_gene: TRBJ2-3
CDR3nt: TGTGCCAGCAGTGAAGCGACTAGGTCCTCCACAGATACGCAGTATTTT
CDR3aa: CASSEATRSSTDTQYF

abundance: few
d_gene: NA
v_gene: TRBV7-9
j_gene: TRBJ1-4
CDR3nt: TGTGCCAGCAGCGTCGTCGCGGCTAATGAAAAACTGTTTTTT
CDR3aa: CASSVVAANEKLFF

abundance: few
d_gene: NA
v_gene: TRBV27
j_gene: TRBJ1-2
CDR3nt: TGTGCCAGCAGTTTACACCTCCCCGGAGGGAGTCGGGGAGGCTACACCTTC
CDR3aa: CASSLHLPGGSRGGYTF

abundance: NA
d_gene: NA
v_gene: TRBV7-3
j_gene: TRBJ1-6
CDR3nt: TGTGCCAGCAGCCCGACGCCGACCACAGGGTACTCACCCCTCCACTTT
CDR3aa: CASSPTPTTGYSPLHF

abundance: NA
d_gene: TRBD1
v_gene: TRBV5-1
j_gene: TRBJ2-1
CDR3nt: TGCGCCAGCAGCTCGGACAGGGCCAATGAGCAGTTCTTC
CDR3aa: CASSSDRANEQFF